Described below is a single T cell receptor (beta chain) sequence and its context. The data are from a study of blood T cell repertoires in COVID-19. About the research overall: Donors in the United States, Italy and Spain gave samples during acute or convalescent COVID-19. The analysed material was cDNA or gDNA that came from T cells, B-cell-depleted T cells, or PBMCs.

Authors' processing steps: Estimated nucleated cell counts came from reference gene primer amplification. Measured with immunoSEQ multiplex PCR; TCRdb has only the in-frame clones, and not every one. That table supplies the V and J calls and clone size; D and trimming were determined from the DNA. The sample lists around 250,000 clones, around nine tenths occurring once. The CDR3 extends over 18 amino acids. V trimming: 3 bases; J trimming: 3 bases; junction bases outside the gene matches: 7. CDR1 and CDR2 (germline): MNHEY, SMNVEV (reference sequence). The gene calls are TRBV27 and TRBJ2-6; 11 nucleotides match TRBD2. The clonotype was recovered from a woman aged 40 to 50 who had recovered from COVID-19. Sequencing was carried out using peripheral blood. The CDR3 region is CASSFGSGRAGGANVLTF. The CDR3 DNA follows: TGTGCCAGCAGTTTTGGTAGCGGGAGGGCCGGTGGGGCCAACGTCCTGACTTTC.